The T cell receptor (beta chain) under discussion was sequenced for a study of human T cells and chemical hapten exposure. The wider study: Sensitization involved placing 2% DPC onto a 2 cm by 2 cm region of upper inner arm skin. Patch testing placed 0.01% DPC on the upper back, with readings at 6 days.

Turning to this clonotype: Its antigen is as yet unknown.

Sample time point: patch test 2, 6 weeks after DPC sensitization. Treatment here: therapeutic diphenylcyclopropenone sensitization with weekly scalp DPC. Donation of samples came from alopecia patients who were 18 to 70 years old and suitable for DPC. Study-level points and caveats: Having alopecia, donors may respond immunologically unlike healthy people.

MiXCR, applied by TCRdb to the RACE reads, yields one record per CDR3 protein. The repertoire holds about 350,000 distinct CDR3 sequences, with about 6% as singletons. Sequenced here: whole blood, sampled in connection with sensitization to the hapten diphenylcyclopropenone (DPC). The sequence was obtained from a woman aged 18-29 years with alopecia areata. Some clones in this sample may be carry-over from other donors' samples.

The DNA of the CDR3 is TGTGCCAGCAGTGAAGCGCACGGGGGCGGTCAGCCCCAGCATTTT. This sequence encodes CASSEAHGGGQPQHF. The chain joins TRBV6-1 to TRBJ1-5; D possibly corresponds to TRBD1 (6 bases). With 0 bases removed from V and 6 bases from J, the gap between germline ends came to 12 bases. Germline assignment: CDR1 MNHNS and CDR2 SASEGT. CDR3 length: 15 amino acids.